These T cell receptor beta chains were read from a single sample in a study of CD8 T cells in Susac syndrome. One entry per CDR3 protein results from TCRdb running MiXCR on the immunoSEQ multiplex PCR reads. There are about 140,000 distinct CDR3 sequences in the sample; about 95% occur only once, and 0.11% lies in the top ten. The sequenced sample consisted of CD4+ T cells from PBMCs. These receptors originate from a human donor with multiple sclerosis. CDR3s include the opening cysteine and the closing phenylalanine or tryptophan. D genes are given only for firm matches. Some rows mark clone size as missing; the rest say once, few, many or name a class of expanded clone.

v_gene: TRBV7-6
abundance: once
d_gene: -
j_gene: TRBJ1-1
CDR3aa: CASSPLRGKNTEAFF
CDR3nt: TGTGCCAGCAGCCCACTTCGAGGAAAGAACACTGAAGCTTTCTTT

v_gene: TRBV20-1
abundance: once
d_gene: -
j_gene: TRBJ1-5
CDR3aa: CSASLSNQPQHF
CDR3nt: TGCAGTGCTAGTCTCAGCAATCAGCCCCAGCATTTT

v_gene: TRBV3-1
abundance: -
d_gene: TRBD1
j_gene: TRBJ1-2
CDR3aa: CASSRFTGTGLVGYTF
CDR3nt: TGTGCCAGCAGCCGGTTCACCGGGACAGGGCTCGTCGGCTACACCTTC

v_gene: TRBV12-3/TRBV12-4
abundance: -
d_gene: TRBD1
j_gene: TRBJ1-2
CDR3aa: CASSPGQGNGYTF
CDR3nt: TGTGCCAGCAGTCCTGGACAGGGGAATGGCTACACCTTC

v_gene: TRBV29-1
abundance: -
d_gene: -
j_gene: TRBJ2-1
CDR3aa: CSVEKTGSEQFF
CDR3nt: TGCAGCGTTGAAAAAACAGGGAGTGAGCAGTTCTTC

v_gene: TRBV4-3
abundance: -
d_gene: -
j_gene: TRBJ1-2
CDR3aa: CASSQSLQANYGYTF
CDR3nt: TGCGCCAGCAGCCAATCCTTACAGGCAAACTATGGCTACACCTTC

v_gene: TRBV5-6
abundance: -
d_gene: -
j_gene: TRBJ1-1
CDR3aa: CASSLRAVTEAFF
CDR3nt: TGTGCCAGCAGCTTGAGGGCAGTCACTGAAGCTTTCTTT

v_gene: TRBV20-1
abundance: once
d_gene: TRBD1
j_gene: TRBJ1-6
CDR3aa: CSARDEGAQGAYNSPLHF
CDR3nt: TGCAGTGCTAGAGATGAGGGGGCCCAGGGGGCCTATAATTCACCCCTCCACTTT

v_gene: TRBV4-1
abundance: -
d_gene: -
j_gene: TRBJ2-1
CDR3aa: CASSQKGDEQFF
CDR3nt: TGCGCCAGCAGCCAAAAGGGGGATGAGCAGTTCTTC

v_gene: TRBV5-1
abundance: -
d_gene: -
j_gene: TRBJ1-2
CDR3aa: CASSLAGQPDGYTF
CDR3nt: TGCGCCAGCAGCTTGGCCGGACAGCCCGATGGCTACACCTTC

v_gene: TRBV20-1
abundance: -
d_gene: -
j_gene: TRBJ1-2
CDR3aa: CSARFIDGYTF
CDR3nt: TGCAGTGCTAGATTCATAGATGGCTACACCTTC

v_gene: TRBV28
abundance: -
d_gene: -
j_gene: TRBJ2-3
CDR3aa: CASSQTRIVTDTQYF
CDR3nt: TGTGCCAGCAGTCAGACAAGGATCGTCACAGATACGCAGTATTTT

v_gene: TRBV29-1
abundance: -
d_gene: -
j_gene: TRBJ2-5
CDR3aa: CSARSGETQYF
CDR3nt: TGCAGCGCCCGCTCCGGTGAGACCCAGTACTTC

v_gene: TRBV28
abundance: once
d_gene: TRBD1
j_gene: TRBJ2-1
CDR3aa: CASSPDRVTSTEQFF
CDR3nt: TGTGCCAGCAGCCCGGACAGGGTCACGTCTACTGAGCAGTTCTTC

v_gene: TRBV11-1
abundance: -
d_gene: -
j_gene: TRBJ2-6
CDR3aa: CASSSSGTSNVLTF
CDR3nt: TGTGCCAGCAGCTCCTCCGGGACCTCCAACGTCCTGACTTTC

v_gene: TRBV29-1
abundance: -
d_gene: TRBD1
j_gene: TRBJ1-2
CDR3aa: CSVDRTGQGYTF
CDR3nt: TGCAGCGTTGACAGGACAGGGCAGGGCTACACCTTC

v_gene: TRBV3-1
abundance: -
d_gene: -
j_gene: TRBJ2-5
CDR3aa: CASSRGGLKYF
CDR3nt: TGTGCCAGCAGCAGGGGGGGGCTGAAGTACTTC

v_gene: TRBV29-1
abundance: -
d_gene: TRBD1
j_gene: TRBJ2-5
CDR3aa: CSTRDRGGETQYF
CDR3nt: TGCAGCACTCGGGACAGGGGTGGAGAGACCCAGTACTTC

v_gene: TRBV11-2
abundance: -
d_gene: -
j_gene: TRBJ2-3
CDR3aa: CASSYRLTGPDTQYF
CDR3nt: TGTGCCAGCAGCTACCGCCTAACAGGGCCAGATACGCAGTATTTT

v_gene: TRBV4-2
abundance: -
d_gene: TRBD2
j_gene: TRBJ2-1
CDR3aa: CASSQAMFAGVEQFF
CDR3nt: TGTGCCAGCAGCCAAGCAATGTTCGCGGGAGTTGAGCAGTTCTTC

v_gene: TRBV12-3/TRBV12-4
abundance: -
d_gene: -
j_gene: TRBJ2-7
CDR3aa: CASSPGRGTYEQYF
CDR3nt: TGTGCCAGCAGTCCAGGTCGGGGAACCTACGAGCAGTACTTC

v_gene: TRBV6-5
abundance: -
d_gene: -
j_gene: TRBJ2-2
CDR3aa: CASSRDTLHTGELFF
CDR3nt: TGTGCCAGCAGCCGAGACACCCTTCACACCGGGGAGCTGTTTTTT

v_gene: TRBV18
abundance: -
d_gene: TRBD1
j_gene: TRBJ1-5
CDR3aa: CASSPQGPNQPQHF
CDR3nt: TGTGCCAGCTCCCCACAGGGGCCCAATCAGCCCCAGCATTTT

v_gene: TRBV6-6
abundance: -
d_gene: -
j_gene: TRBJ1-1
CDR3aa: CATVPHTNTEAFF
CDR3nt: TGTGCCACGGTCCCCCACACGAACACTGAAGCTTTCTTT

v_gene: TRBV28
abundance: once
d_gene: -
j_gene: TRBJ1-5
CDR3aa: CASGPRDSNQPQHF
CDR3nt: TGTGCCAGCGGGCCCCGGGATAGCAATCAGCCCCAGCATTTT